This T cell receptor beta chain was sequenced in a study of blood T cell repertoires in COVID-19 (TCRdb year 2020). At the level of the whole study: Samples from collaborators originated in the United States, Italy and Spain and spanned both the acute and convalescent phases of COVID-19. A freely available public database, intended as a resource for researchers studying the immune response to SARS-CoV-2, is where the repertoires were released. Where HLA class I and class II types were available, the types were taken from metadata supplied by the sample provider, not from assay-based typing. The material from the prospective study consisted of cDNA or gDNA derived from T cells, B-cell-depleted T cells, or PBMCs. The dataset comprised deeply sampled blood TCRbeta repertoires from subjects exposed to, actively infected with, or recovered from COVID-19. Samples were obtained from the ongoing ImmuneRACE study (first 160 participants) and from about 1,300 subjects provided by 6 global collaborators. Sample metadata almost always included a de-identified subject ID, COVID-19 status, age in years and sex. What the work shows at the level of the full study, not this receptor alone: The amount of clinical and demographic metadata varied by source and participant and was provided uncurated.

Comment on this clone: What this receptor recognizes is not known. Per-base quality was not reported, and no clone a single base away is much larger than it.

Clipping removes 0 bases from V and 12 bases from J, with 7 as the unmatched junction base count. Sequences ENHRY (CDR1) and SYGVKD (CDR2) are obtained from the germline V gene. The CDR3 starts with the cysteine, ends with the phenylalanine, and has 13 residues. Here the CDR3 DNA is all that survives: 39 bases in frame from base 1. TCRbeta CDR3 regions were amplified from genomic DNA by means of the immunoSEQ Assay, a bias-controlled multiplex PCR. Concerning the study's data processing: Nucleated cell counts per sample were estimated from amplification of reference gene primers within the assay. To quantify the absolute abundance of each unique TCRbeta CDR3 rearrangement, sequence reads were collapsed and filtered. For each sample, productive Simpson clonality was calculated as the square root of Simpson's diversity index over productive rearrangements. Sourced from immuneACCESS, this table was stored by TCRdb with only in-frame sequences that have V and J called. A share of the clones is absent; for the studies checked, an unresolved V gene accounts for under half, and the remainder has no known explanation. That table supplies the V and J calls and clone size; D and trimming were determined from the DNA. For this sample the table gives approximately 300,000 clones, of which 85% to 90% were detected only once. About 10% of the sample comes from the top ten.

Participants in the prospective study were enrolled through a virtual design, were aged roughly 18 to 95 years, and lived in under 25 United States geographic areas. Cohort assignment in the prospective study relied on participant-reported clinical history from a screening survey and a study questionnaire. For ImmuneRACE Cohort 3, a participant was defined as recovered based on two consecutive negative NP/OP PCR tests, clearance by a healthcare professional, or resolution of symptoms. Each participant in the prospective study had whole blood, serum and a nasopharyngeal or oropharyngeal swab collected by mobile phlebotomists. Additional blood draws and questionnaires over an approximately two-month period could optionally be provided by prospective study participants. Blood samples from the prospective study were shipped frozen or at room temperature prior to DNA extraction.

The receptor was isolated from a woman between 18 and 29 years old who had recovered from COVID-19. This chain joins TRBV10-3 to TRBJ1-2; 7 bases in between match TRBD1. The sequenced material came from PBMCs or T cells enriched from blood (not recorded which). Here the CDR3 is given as CAISESGQPGDTF. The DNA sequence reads TGTGCCATCAGTGAGTCGGGACAGCCAGGGGACACCTTC.